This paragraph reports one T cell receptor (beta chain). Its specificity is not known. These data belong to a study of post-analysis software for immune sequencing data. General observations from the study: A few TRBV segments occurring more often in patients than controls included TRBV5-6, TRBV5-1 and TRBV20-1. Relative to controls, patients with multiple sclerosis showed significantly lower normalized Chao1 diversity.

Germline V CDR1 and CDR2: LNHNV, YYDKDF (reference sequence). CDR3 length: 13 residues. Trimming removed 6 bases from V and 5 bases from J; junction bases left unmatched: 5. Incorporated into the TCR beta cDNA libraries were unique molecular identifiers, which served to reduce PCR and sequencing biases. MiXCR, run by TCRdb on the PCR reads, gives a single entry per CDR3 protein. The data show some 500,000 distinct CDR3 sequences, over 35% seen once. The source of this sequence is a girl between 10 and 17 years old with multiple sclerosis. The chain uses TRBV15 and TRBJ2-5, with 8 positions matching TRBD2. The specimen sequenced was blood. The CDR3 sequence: CATSALAVETQYF. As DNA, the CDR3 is TGTGCCACCAGTGCACTAGCGGTGGAGACCCAGTACTTC. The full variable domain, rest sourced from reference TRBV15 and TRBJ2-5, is DAMVIQNPRYQVTQFGKPVTLSCSQTLNHNVMYWYQQKSSQAPKLLFHYYDKDFNNEADTPDNFQSRRPNTSFCFLDIRSPGLGDTAMYLCATSALAVETQYFGPGTRLLVL.